The 20 T cell receptor beta chains given below trace back to one sample, sequenced in a study of blood T cell repertoires in COVID-19. Measured with immunoSEQ multiplex PCR; TCRdb has only the in-frame clones, and not every one. The repertoire holds about 94,000 clones, with roughly 80% as singletons. Sequences were obtained from peripheral blood. These receptor sequences come from a man between 60 and 75 years old with acute or convalescent COVID-19.

V usage is TRBV10-1 and J usage is TRBJ1-5, with D tentatively TRBD1 (5 bases). From germline, CDR1 is WNHNN and CDR2 SYGVQD (reference sequence). CDR3 length equals 15 residues. Deletions cut 2 bases from V and 4 bases from J, with 12 bases between. Written as DNA, the CDR3 is TGCGCCAGCAGTGAGACAGGTGATTGGAATCAGCCCCAGCATTTT. Translation gives CASSETGDWNQPQHF.

This clone was seen a single time. The chain uses TRBV5-1 and TRBJ1-1, with a weak D call TRBD1 (6 bases). V lost 0 bases, J lost 3 bases, and 12 bases lay in between. This CDR3 region has 15 residues. Per the germline V gene, CDR1 is SGHRS and CDR2 is YFSETQ. Here the CDR3 reads CASSLGGGGYTEAFF. CDR3 DNA: TGCGCCAGCAGCTTGGGAGGGGGAGGGTACACTGAAGCTTTCTTT.

This clone was recorded once. The rearrangement joins TRBV29-1 to TRBJ1-4, with 7 bases identical to TRBD1. The V and J ends lost 0 bases and 5 bases, in that order; junction bases with no gene match: 6. CDR3 length: 15 amino acids. CDR1 and CDR2 from the germline V gene are SQVTM and ANQGSEA. In DNA form, the CDR3 reads TGCAGCGTTGAAGAATCGGGACAGTTGAATGAAAAACTGTTTTTT. Translating gives CSVEESGQLNEKLFF.

The DNA of the CDR3 is TGTGCCAGCAGCTCGACAGGACGGCGCGACGAGCAGTACTTC. Translating gives CASSSTGRRDEQYF. V gene TRBV7-7 combines with J gene TRBJ2-7, with D perhaps matching TRBD1 (6 bases). The germline V and J ends were trimmed by 4 bases and 5 bases, with 15 bases remaining between them. The germline CDR1 and CDR2 sequences are SSHAT and FNYEAQ (reference sequence). The CDR3 is 14 residues long.

This chain uses TRBV2 with TRBJ1-2, with D possibly being TRBD1 (5 bases). The CDR3 length is 13 residues. Trimming stripped 6 bases from V and 7 bases from J, with 15 bases between. CDR1 is SNHLY, CDR2 FYNNEI, per germline. CDR3 nucleotide sequence: TGTGCCAGCAGCGGCGGGGGGATTTCTGGCTACACCTTC. Its translation is CASSGGGISGYTF.

CDR3 loop: CSVLRTGGNEKLFF. CDR3 DNA sequence: TGCAGCGTGCTAAGAACAGGGGGGAATGAAAAACTGTTTTTT. The chain couples TRBV29-1 to TRBJ1-4, with 8 bases aligning to TRBD1. Germline CDR1 SQVTM, CDR2 ANQGSEA. Germline trimming cut 6 bases from V and 5 bases from J; bases unmatched to any gene: 8. There are 14 residues in the CDR3.

The chain carries TRBV6-2 or TRBV6-3 and TRBJ2-2; 14 bases line up with TRBD2. After removal of 6 bases from V and 7 bases from J, the junction contained 10 bases not matched to a gene. CDR1 is MNHEY and CDR2 is SVGEGT in the germline V gene. The CDR3 runs to 17 residues. The CDR3 nucleotides are TGTGCCAGCAGCAAATTGACTAGCGGGGGGGGCAACGGGGAGCTGTTTTTT. Translation gives CASSKLTSGGGNGELFF.

This clone showed up just a few times. The chain links TRBV9 to TRBJ2-7, with 8 bases identical to TRBD1. Germline values: CDR1 SGDLS, CDR2 YYNGEE. Trimming at V came to 0 bases and at J to 6 bases, leaving 17 bases not matched to a gene. CDR3 size: 18 residues. CDR3 residues: CASSVGTGQGAFGGEQYF. As DNA, the CDR3 is TGTGCCAGCAGCGTAGGAACGGGGCAGGGGGCTTTTGGAGGCGAGCAGTACTTC.

This chain connects TRBV7-2 to TRBJ2-3; 12 positions agree with TRBD2. This CDR3 has 13 amino acids. Trimming removed 4 bases from V and 12 bases from J; junction bases left unmatched: 5. Germline loops: CDR1 SGHTA, CDR2 FQGNSA. The CDR3 DNA reads TGTGCCAGCAGCTCGGGACTAGCGGGCCAACAGTATTTT. Translation: CASSSGLAGQQYF.

The rearrangement uses TRBV5-1 and TRBJ1-2, with 8 bases fitting TRBD1. Per germline, CDR1 SGHRS and CDR2 YFSETQ. The V gene end was trimmed by 1 base and the J gene end by 8 bases; junction bases not matched to a gene: 4. The CDR3 length is 13 residues. The CDR3 DNA reads as TGCGCCAGCAGCTTGACAGGGGGAGGCGGCTACACCTTC. This gives the protein CASSLTGGGGYTF.

V is TRBV18 and J is TRBJ2-2; 9 nucleotides agree with TRBD1. This CDR3 has 15 amino acids. The germline V gene has CDR1 KGHSH and CDR2 LQKENI. The ends lost 3 bases at V and 5 bases at J; junction bases unmatched: 4. CDR3 residues: CASSPGTGTTGELFF. The DNA for the CDR3 is TGTGCCAGCTCACCCGGGACAGGGACGACCGGGGAGCTGTTTTTT.

The chain is built from TRBV19 and TRBJ2-2; TRBD2 matches 7 bases. The V gene end was trimmed by 7 bases and the J gene end by 2 bases; junction bases not matched to a gene: 7. The length of the CDR3 is 15 residues. Germline CDR1 and CDR2: LNHDA and SQIVND (reference sequence). The DNA of the CDR3 is TGTGCCAGTAAGAGCGGACTAGTCAACACCGGGGAGCTGTTTTTT. It is translated as CASKSGLVNTGELFF.

This clone was counted between two and nine times. The V gene is TRBV7-3, the J gene TRBJ2-3; maybe TRBD1 (6 bases). The germline V and J ends were trimmed by 3 bases and 5 bases, with 12 bases remaining between them. The CDR3 consists of 14 residues. Per germline, CDR1 SGHTA and CDR2 FQGTGA. The CDR3 here is CASSFSYRVDTQYF. The DNA of the CDR3 is TGTGCCAGCAGCTTCTCATACAGGGTAGATACGCAGTATTTT.

The J gene is TRBJ1-6, the V gene TRBV5-5; no reliable D call. V lost 3 bases to trimming and J lost 6 bases, with 10 bases between them. Looked up from germline, CDR1 is SGHKS and CDR2 is YYEKEE (reference sequence). The CDR3 extends over 14 amino acids. DNA for the CDR3: TGTGCCAGCAGCTCGTTACACCTTAATTCACCCCTCCACTTT. Encoded protein: CASSSLHLNSPLHF. The complete variable domain, with remaining parts taken from reference TRBV5-5 and TRBJ1-6, reads DAGVTQSPTHLIKTRGQQVTLRCSPISGHKSVSWYQQVLGQGPQFIFQYYEKEERGRGNFPDRFSARQFPNYSSELNVNALLLGDSALYLCASSSLHLNSPLHFGNGTRLTVT.

This chain links TRBV3-1 (or the pseudogene TRBV3-2) with TRBJ2-2; 9 bases agree with TRBD1. This CDR3 spans 17 amino acids. Germline V gene sequence: CDR1 LGHDT, CDR2 YNNKEL (reference sequence). The J segment lost 3 bases and the V segment lost 3 bases, leaving 8 bases of the junction unmatched. CDR3 sequence reads: CASSQGPGQGYTGELFF. In DNA, the CDR3 is TGTGCCAGCAGCCAGGGTCCGGGACAGGGATACACCGGGGAGCTGTTTTTT.

The chain links TRBV19 to TRBJ1-1; D ambiguous. Germline loops: CDR1 LNHDA, CDR2 SQIVND (reference sequence). Trimming removed 3 bases from V and 1 base from J, with 12 bases in between. CDR3 length: 15 residues. In DNA form, the CDR3 reads TGTGCCAGTAGTATCGCGGAAACTGAGAACACTGAAGCTTTCTTT. Its translation is CASSIAETENTEAFF.

In this sample, this clone turned up many times. The rearrangement joins TRBV3-1 (or the pseudogene TRBV3-2) to TRBJ2-7, with D possibly being TRBD2 (6 bases). Germline V lookup: CDR1 LGHDT, CDR2 YNNKEL (reference sequence). The CDR3 runs to 13 residues. Trimming took 5 bases from V and 2 from J, leaving 10 bases between them. The CDR3 nucleotides read TGTGCCAGCAGCGGCTGGGGGGCCTACGAGCAGTACTTC. As protein: CASSGWGAYEQYF.

The rearrangement joins TRBV27 to TRBJ2-1; 8 positions agree with TRBD1. CDR1 is MNHEY and CDR2 is SMNVEV in the germline V gene (reference sequence). V was pared by 4 bases and J by 2 bases, with 7 bases of the junction left unmatched. The CDR3 has 16 amino acids. This CDR3 reads CASSSIDRGPYNEQFF. The CDR3 DNA reads as TGTGCCAGCAGTTCTATCGACAGGGGCCCCTACAATGAGCAGTTCTTC.

This chain links TRBV19 with TRBJ1-1, with D unresolved. The germline gives CDR1 LNHDA, CDR2 SQIVND (reference sequence). This CDR3 spans 14 amino acids. Trimming took 3 bases from V and 7 from J, leaving 15 bases between them. The CDR3 DNA sequence: TGTGCCAGTAGTATTCTCCGGGGAGGAGGTGAAGCTTTCTTT. Translation: CASSILRGGGEAFF.

The rearrangement joins TRBV5-8 to TRBJ2-1; D call uncertain. V lost 2 bases and J 6 bases, leaving 15 bases between the germline ends. This CDR3 spans 15 amino acids. Germline V gene data show CDR1 as SGHTS and CDR2 as YDEGEE. The CDR3 here is CASSLDGQTPNEQFF. The CDR3 coding sequence is TGTGCCAGCAGCTTAGACGGCCAGACTCCCAATGAGCAGTTCTTC.